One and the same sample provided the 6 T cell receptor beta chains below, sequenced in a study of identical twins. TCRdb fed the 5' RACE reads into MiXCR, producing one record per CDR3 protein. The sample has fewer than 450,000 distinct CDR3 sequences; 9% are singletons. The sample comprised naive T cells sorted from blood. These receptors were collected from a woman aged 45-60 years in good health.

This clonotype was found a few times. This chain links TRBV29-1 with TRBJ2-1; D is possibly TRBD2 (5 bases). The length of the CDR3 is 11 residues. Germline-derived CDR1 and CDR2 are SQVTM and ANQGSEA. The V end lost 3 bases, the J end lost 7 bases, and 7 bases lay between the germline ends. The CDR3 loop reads CSVDEGNEQFF. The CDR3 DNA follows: TGCAGCGTTGATGAGGGTAATGAGCAGTTCTTC.

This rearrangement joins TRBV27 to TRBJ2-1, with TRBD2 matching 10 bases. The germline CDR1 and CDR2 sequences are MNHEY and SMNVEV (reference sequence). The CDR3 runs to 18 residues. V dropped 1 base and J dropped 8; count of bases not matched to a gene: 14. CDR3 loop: CASSLLSSGRTRSYEQFF. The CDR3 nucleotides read TGTGCCAGCAGTTTATTGTCTAGCGGGAGAACTAGGTCCTATGAGCAGTTCTTC.

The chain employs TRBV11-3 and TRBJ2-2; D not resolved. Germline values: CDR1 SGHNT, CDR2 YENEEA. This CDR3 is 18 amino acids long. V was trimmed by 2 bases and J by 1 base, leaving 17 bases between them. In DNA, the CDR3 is TGTGCCAGCAGCTTATCGACGAAAGACCCAAGGAACACCGGGGAGCTGTTTTTT. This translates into CASSLSTKDPRNTGELFF.

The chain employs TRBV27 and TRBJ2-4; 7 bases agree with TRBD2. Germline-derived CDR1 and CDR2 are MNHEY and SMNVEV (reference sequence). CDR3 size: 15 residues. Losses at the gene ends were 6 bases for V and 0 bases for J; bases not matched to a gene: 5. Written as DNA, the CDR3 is TGTGCCAGCAGGAGCGGGGATCTAGCCAAAAACATTCAGTACTTC. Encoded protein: CASRSGDLAKNIQYF.

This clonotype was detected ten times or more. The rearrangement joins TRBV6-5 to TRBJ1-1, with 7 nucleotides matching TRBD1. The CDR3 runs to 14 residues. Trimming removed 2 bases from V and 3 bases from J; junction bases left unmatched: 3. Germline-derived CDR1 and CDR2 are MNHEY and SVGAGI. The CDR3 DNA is TGTGCCAGCAGTTACGAGGGGGCGGACACTGAAGCTTTCTTT. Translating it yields CASSYEGADTEAFF.

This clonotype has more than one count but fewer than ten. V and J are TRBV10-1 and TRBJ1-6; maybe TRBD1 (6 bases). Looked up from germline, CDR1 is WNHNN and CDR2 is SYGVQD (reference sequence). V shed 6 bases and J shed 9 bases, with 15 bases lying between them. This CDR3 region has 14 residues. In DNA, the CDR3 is TGCGCCAGCAGCCTTGACAGGAACGGTTCACCCCTCCACTTT. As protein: CASSLDRNGSPLHF.